The 7 T cell receptor beta chains below come from one sample, sequenced in a study of T cell responses to AZD1222 COVID-19 vaccine. Libraries were prepared by immunoSEQ multiplex PCR; TCRdb keeps only in-frame clonotypes and omits some of them. The sample holds about 150,000 clones; about 90% are singletons and the top ten take 3.5% to 4%. Here the sequenced sample was peripheral blood, taken 28 days after the second AZD1222 dose. The receptors originated from an adult who received the AZD1222 COVID-19 vaccine.

The chain is built from TRBV30 and TRBJ2-7; D remains unclear. Germline CDR1 and CDR2: GTSNPN and SVGIG (reference sequence). V lost 1 base and J lost 2, with 18 bases in between. This CDR3 is 16 amino acids long. The DNA for the CDR3 is TGTGCCTGGAGTGCCACCCGCCGTCCAAACACCTACGAGCAGTACTTC. Residues: CAWSATRRPNTYEQYF.

The rearrangement joins TRBV6-6 to TRBJ1-5; D unresolved. V lost 2 bases and J 5 bases, leaving 10 bases between the germline ends. The CDR3 runs to 14 residues. Germline-derived CDR1 and CDR2 are MNHNY and SVGAGI (reference sequence). The CDR3 region is CASSYGSNDQPQHF. In nucleotides, the CDR3 is TGTGCCAGCAGTTACGGTAGTAACGATCAGCCCCAGCATTTT.

The chain carries TRBV7-3 and TRBJ2-1; a possible D gene is TRBD2 (5 bases). The CDR3 consists of 14 residues. Germline values: CDR1 SGHTA, CDR2 FQGTGA. V gave up 5 bases and J gave up 6 bases, with 14 bases separating them. For the CDR3, the DNA is TGTGCCAGCAGCCCAGGTCGGGGTAGCAATGAGCAGTTCTTC. Translating it yields CASSPGRGSNEQFF. The entire variable domain, with the rest obtained from reference TRBV7-3 and TRBJ2-1, is as follows: GAGVSQTPSNKVTEKGKYVELRCDPISGHTALYWYRQSLGQGPEFLIYFQGTGAADDSGLPNDRFFAVRPEGSVSTLKIQRTERGDSAVYLCASSPGRGSNEQFFGPGTRLTVL.

This chain links TRBV7-9 with TRBJ1-2; the D is unclear. V was shortened by 5 bases and J by 8 bases, with 18 bases between the two germline ends. Germline CDR1 is SEHNR and CDR2 is FQNEAQ (reference sequence). There are 14 residues in the CDR3. CDR3 loop: CASSLPEFQTGYTF. CDR3 nucleotide sequence: TGTGCCAGCAGCCTCCCGGAGTTTCAAACAGGCTACACCTTC.

The chain recombines TRBV6-1 with TRBJ2-6; 10 nucleotides match TRBD2. CDR1 MNHNS and CDR2 SASEGT come from the germline V gene. The V gene end was trimmed by 4 bases and the J gene end by 1 base; junction bases not matched to a gene: 10. The CDR3 is 19 residues long. CDR3 loop: CASSAPRGLAVSGANVLTF. In DNA, the CDR3 is TGTGCCAGCAGTGCCCCAAGAGGACTAGCGGTGTCTGGGGCCAACGTCCTGACTTTC.

The V gene is TRBV6-2 or TRBV6-3, the J gene TRBJ1-5, with a possible D match to TRBD1 (5 bases). The CDR3 totals 18 residues. Between the trimmed V and J ends, which lost 2 bases and 7 bases, there was a span of 24 bases. Germline V CDR1 and CDR2: MNHEY, SVGEGT. CDR3 in DNA: TGTGCCAGCAGTTACCTCGCTACCGGGACCCCTATCTGGCAGCCCCAGCATTTT. As protein: CASSYLATGTPIWQPQHF.

This chain uses TRBV5-1 with TRBJ2-3; 8 bases are a match to TRBD2. V lost 5 bases and J lost 2; bases outside the gene matches: 4. The CDR3 contains 14 residues. The germline gives CDR1 SGHRS, CDR2 YFSETQ. CDR3 amino acids: CASRTSDITDTQYF. The CDR3 bases are TGCGCCAGCAGGACTAGCGATATCACAGATACGCAGTATTTT.